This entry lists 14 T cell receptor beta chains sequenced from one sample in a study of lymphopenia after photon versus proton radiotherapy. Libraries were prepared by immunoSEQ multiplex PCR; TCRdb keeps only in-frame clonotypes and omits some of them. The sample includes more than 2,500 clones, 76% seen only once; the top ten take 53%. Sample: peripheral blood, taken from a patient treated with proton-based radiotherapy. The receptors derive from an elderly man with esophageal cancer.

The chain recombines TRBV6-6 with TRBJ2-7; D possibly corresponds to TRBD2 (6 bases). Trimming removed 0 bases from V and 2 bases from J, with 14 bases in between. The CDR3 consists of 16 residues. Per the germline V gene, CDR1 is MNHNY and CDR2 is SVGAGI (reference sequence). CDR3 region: CASSYSILASAYEQYF. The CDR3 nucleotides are TGTGCCAGCAGTTACTCGATTCTAGCGTCTGCCTACGAGCAGTACTTC.

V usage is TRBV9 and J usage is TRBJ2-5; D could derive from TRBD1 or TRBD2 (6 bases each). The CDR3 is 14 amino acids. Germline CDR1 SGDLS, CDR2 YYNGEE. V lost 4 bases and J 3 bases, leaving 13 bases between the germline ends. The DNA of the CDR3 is TGTGCCAGCAGCCCAAGGGGGGCCGAAGAGACCCAGTACTTC. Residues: CASSPRGAEETQYF.

CDR3 DNA: TGTGCCAGCAGCCCCGGAGCGGGTCAGCCCCAGCATTTT. Translated: CASSPGAGQPQHF. The chain employs TRBV7-3 and TRBJ1-5; D unclear. The CDR3 extends over 13 amino acids. The V gene's germline CDR1 is SGHTA and CDR2 FQGTGA. V dropped 5 bases and J dropped 6 bases, with 11 bases sitting between them.

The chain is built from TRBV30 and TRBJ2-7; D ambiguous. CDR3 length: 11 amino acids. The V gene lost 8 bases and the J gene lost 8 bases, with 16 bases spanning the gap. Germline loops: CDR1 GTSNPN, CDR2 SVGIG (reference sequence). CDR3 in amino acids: CAKNTGGKQYF. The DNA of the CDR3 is TGTGCCAAAAACACGGGTGGGAAGCAGTACTTC. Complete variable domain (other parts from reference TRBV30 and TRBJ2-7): SQTIHQWPATLVQPVGSPLSLECTVEGTSNPNLYWYRQAAGRGLQLLFYSVGIGQISSEVPQNLSASRPQDRQFILSSKKLLLSDSGFYLCAKNTGGKQYFGPGTRLTVT.

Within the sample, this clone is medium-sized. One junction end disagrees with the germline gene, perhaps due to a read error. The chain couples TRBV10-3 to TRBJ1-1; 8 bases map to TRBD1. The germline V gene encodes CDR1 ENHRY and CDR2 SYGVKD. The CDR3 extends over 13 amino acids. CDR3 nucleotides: TGTGCCATCAGTTACAGGGGGAACAGTGAAGCTTTCTTT. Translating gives CAISYRGNSEAFF.

The CDR3: CAISAKGASYNEQFF. CDR3 DNA: TGTGCCATCAGTGCAAAGGGGGCTTCCTACAATGAGCAGTTCTTC. The V call is TRBV10-3, the J call TRBJ2-1; the match to TRBD1 covers 7 bases. The V gene end was trimmed by 4 bases and the J gene end by 1 base; junction bases not matched to a gene: 4. CDR3 size: 15 residues. Germline assignment: CDR1 ENHRY and CDR2 SYGVKD.

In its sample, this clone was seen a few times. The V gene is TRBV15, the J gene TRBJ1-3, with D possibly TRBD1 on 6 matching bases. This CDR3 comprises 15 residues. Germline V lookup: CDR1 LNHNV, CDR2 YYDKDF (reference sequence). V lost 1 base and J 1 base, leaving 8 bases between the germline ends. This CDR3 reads CATSRVRGSGNTIYF. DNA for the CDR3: TGTGCCACCAGCAGAGTAAGGGGGTCTGGAAACACCATATATTTT.

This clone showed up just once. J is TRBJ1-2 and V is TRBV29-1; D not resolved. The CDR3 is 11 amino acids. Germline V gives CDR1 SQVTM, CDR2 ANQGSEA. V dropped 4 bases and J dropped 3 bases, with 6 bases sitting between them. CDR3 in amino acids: CSVGTDYGYTF. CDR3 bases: TGCAGCGTTGGGACGGACTATGGCTACACCTTC.

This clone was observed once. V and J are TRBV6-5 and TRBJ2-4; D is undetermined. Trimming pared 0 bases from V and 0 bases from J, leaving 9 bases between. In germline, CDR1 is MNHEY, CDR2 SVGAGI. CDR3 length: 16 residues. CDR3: CASSYSPALAKNIQYF. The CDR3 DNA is TGTGCCAGCAGTTACTCGCCGGCCCTAGCCAAAAACATTCAGTACTTC.

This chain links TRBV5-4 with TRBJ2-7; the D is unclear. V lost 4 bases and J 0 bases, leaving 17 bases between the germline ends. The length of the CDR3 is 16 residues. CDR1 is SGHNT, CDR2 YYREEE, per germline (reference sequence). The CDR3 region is CASSPQAPGYSYEQYF. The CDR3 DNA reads TGTGCCAGCAGCCCCCAAGCGCCAGGATACTCCTACGAGCAGTACTTC.

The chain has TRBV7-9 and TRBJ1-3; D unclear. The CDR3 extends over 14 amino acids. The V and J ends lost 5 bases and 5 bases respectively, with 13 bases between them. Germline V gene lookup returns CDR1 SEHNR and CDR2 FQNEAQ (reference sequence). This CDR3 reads CASSLARERNTIYF. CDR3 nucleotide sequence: TGTGCCAGCAGCCTGGCACGAGAAAGAAACACCATATATTTT.

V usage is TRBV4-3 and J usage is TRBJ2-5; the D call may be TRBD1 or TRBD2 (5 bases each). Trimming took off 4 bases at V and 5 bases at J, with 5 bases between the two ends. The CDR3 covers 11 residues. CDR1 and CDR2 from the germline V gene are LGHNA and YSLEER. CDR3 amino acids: CASSRGETQYF. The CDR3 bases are TGCGCCAGCAGCCGGGGGGAGACCCAGTACTTC.

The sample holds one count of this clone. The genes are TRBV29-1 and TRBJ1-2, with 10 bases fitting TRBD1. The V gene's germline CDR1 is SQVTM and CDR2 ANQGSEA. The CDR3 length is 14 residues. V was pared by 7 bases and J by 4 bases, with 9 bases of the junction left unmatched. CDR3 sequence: CSGIMGQGSYGYTF. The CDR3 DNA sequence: TGCAGCGGTATAATGGGACAGGGGAGCTATGGCTACACCTTC.

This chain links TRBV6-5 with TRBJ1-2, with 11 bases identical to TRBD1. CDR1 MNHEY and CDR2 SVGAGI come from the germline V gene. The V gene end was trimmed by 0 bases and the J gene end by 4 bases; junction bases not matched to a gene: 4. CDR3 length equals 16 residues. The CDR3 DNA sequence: TGTGCCAGCAGTTACTCGAGGACAGGGGGCGGCTATGGCTACACCTTC. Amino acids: CASSYSRTGGGYGYTF.